The rows below give T cell receptor beta chains drawn from one sample of a study of glioma-infiltrating T cells after dendritic cell vaccination. The assay was immunoSEQ multiplex PCR, and TCRdb's table has in-frame clones only and misses some. The sample holds 65,000 or so clones; 86% are singletons and the top ten take under 14%. This specimen was blood, taken after dendritic cell vaccination. The receptor source for this set is a human donor with glioblastoma. Both conserved end residues are part of each CDR3. A D gene is named only where the DNA matches it firmly. A clone size is listed for some rows: how often the clone was seen (once, few, many), or a class if it is expanded.

TRBV9,TRBD1,TRBJ2-7,NA,CASSATGTGNYEQYF,TGTGCCAGCAGCGCGACCGGGACAGGGAACTACGAGCAGTACTTC
TRBV6-5,TRBD1,TRBJ1-1,once,CASSYVQGGSAEAFF,TGTGCCAGCAGTTACGTCCAGGGGGGTTCAGCAGAAGCTTTCTTT
TRBV6-5,NA,TRBJ2-5,once,CASRHGQMAGETQYF,TGTGCCAGCAGGCACGGACAGATGGCGGGAGAGACCCAGTACTTC
TRBV5-1,NA,TRBJ2-2,NA,CASSLGSLGHRNTGELFF,TGCGCCAGCAGCTTGGGGTCCCTGGGACACAGAAACACCGGGGAGCTGTTTTTT
TRBV27,NA,TRBJ2-3,NA,CASSGGLVTTDTQYF,TGTGCCAGCAGCGGGGGACTTGTGACTACAGATACGCAGTATTTT
TRBV4-2,NA,TRBJ2-3,NA,CASSQGVDTQYF,TGTGCCAGCAGCCAAGGAGTGGATACGCAGTATTTT
TRBV27,NA,TRBJ2-5,NA,CASSHPSSGGGGTQYF,TGTGCCAGCAGCCACCCCAGCAGCGGAGGGGGGGGGACCCAGTACTTC
TRBV9,TRBD2,TRBJ2-1,few,CASSVEGGGGPLREQFF,TGTGCCAGCAGCGTAGAGGGTGGCGGGGGTCCTCTCCGAGAGCAGTTCTTC
TRBV7-6,NA,TRBJ2-5,NA,CASSWQGTLRETQYF,TGTGCCAGCAGCTGGCAGGGGACGTTACGAGAGACCCAGTACTTC
TRBV7-9,TRBD1,TRBJ1-2,few,CASSLVEGQAHRYTF,TGTGCCAGCAGCTTAGTGGAGGGACAGGCCCATCGCTACACCTTC
TRBV19,TRBD1,TRBJ1-2,NA,CASSIGTGANYGYTF,TGTGCCAGTAGTATAGGGACAGGAGCGAACTATGGCTACACCTTC
TRBV27,NA,TRBJ2-1,once,CASRLRGTGPDEQFF,TGTGCCAGCAGGCTACGGGGGACGGGACCCGATGAGCAGTTCTTC
TRBV11-3,NA,TRBJ1-2,NA,CASSGPGIRAAYGYTF,TGTGCCAGCAGCGGGCCCGGGATCCGGGCAGCTTATGGCTACACCTTC
TRBV10-3,NA,TRBJ2-3,NA,CAISPESTDTQYF,TGTGCCATCAGTCCGGAGAGCACAGATACGCAGTATTTT
TRBV4-1,NA,TRBJ2-7,NA,CASSPESRSNEQYF,TGCGCCAGCAGCCCTGAAAGCCGGTCCAACGAGCAGTACTTC
TRBV18,TRBD1,TRBJ1-6,NA,CASSRDSYSPLHF,TGTGCCAGCTCCCGGGACAGCTATTCCCCCCTCCACTTT
TRBV30,NA,TRBJ1-2,once,CAWSSPRVSYGYTF,TGTGCCTGGAGTTCCCCGCGGGTAAGCTATGGCTACACCTTC
TRBV10-1,NA,TRBJ1-6,once,CASSEGRSPNSPLHF,TGCGCCAGCAGTGAGGGGCGTTCCCCTAATTCACCCCTCCACTTT
TRBV7-2,TRBD1,TRBJ1-5,NA,CASSRDRYQPQHF,TGTGCCAGCAGCCGGGACAGGTATCAGCCCCAGCATTTT
TRBV7-2,NA,TRBJ1-2,NA,CASSLASPYGYTF,TGTGCCAGCAGCTTAGCTAGTCCCTATGGCTACACCTTC
TRBV4-2,NA,TRBJ1-2,NA,CASSQERAGVYGYTF,TGTGCCAGCAGCCAAGAACGGGCGGGAGTCTATGGCTACACCTTC
TRBV6-5,TRBD2,TRBJ2-7,NA,CASSALSGNYEQYF,TGTGCCAGCAGTGCGCTCAGCGGGAATTACGAGCAGTACTTC
TRBV30,NA,TRBJ2-1,NA,CAWSVWAEFSNEQFF,TGTGCCTGGAGTGTTTGGGCAGAATTCTCCAATGAGCAGTTCTTC
TRBV9,TRBD1,TRBJ2-1,NA,CASSGTPTGWGRNEQFF,TGTGCCAGCAGCGGAACACCGACAGGGTGGGGTAGGAATGAGCAGTTCTTC
TRBV5-6,NA,TRBJ1-1,NA,CASSYSNLNTEAFF,TGTGCCAGCAGTTACAGTAATCTGAACACTGAAGCTTTCTTT
TRBV5-6,TRBD1,TRBJ1-2,NA,CASSGDREFNYGYTF,TGTGCCAGCAGCGGGGACAGGGAATTTAACTATGGCTACACCTTC
TRBV11-3,TRBD2,TRBJ2-7,NA,CASSWHPSGGAGEQYF,TGTGCCAGCAGCTGGCACCCTAGCGGGGGTGCAGGGGAGCAGTACTTC